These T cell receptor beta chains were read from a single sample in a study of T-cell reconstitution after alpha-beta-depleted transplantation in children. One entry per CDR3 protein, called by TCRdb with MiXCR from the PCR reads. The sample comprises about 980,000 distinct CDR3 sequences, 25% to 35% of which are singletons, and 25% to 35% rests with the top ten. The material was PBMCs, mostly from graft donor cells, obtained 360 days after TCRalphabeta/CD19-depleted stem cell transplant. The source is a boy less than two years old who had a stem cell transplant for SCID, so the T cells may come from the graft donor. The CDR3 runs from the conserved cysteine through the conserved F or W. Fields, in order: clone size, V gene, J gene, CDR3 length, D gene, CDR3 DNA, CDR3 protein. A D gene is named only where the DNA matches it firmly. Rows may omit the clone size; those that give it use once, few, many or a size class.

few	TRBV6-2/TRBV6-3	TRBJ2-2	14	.	TGTGCCAGCAGTTACTCGCGCTACACCGGGGAGCTGTTTTTT	CASSYSRYTGELFF
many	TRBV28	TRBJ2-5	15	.	TGTGCCAGCGGAACCGGGGGCGCCGGGAGAGAGACCCAGTACTTC	CASGTGGAGRETQYF
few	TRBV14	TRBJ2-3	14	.	TGTGCCAGCAGCCAACCCCCTCCGGGGGATACGCAGTATTTT	CASSQPPPGDTQYF
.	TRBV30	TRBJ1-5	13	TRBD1	TGTGCCTGGGGACAGGGAGGCGGTCAGCCCCAGCATTTT	CAWGQGGGQPQHF
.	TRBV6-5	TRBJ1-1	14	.	TGTGCCAGCAGTTACAAGGGCAGGTCCACTGAAGCTTTCTTT	CASSYKGRSTEAFF
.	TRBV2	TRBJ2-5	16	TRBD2	TGTGCCAGCAGTTTTTCGGGACTAGCCCACCAAGAGACCCAGTACTTC	CASSFSGLAHQETQYF
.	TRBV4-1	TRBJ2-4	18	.	TGCGCCAGCAGCCACCCAGGCCCGGGGGGCCTGGGGGTAAACATTCAGTACTTC	CASSHPGPGGLGVNIQYF
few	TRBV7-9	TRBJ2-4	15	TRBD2	TGTGCCAGCAGCTTGACGGGACTAGCCCCAAACATTCAGTACTTC	CASSLTGLAPNIQYF
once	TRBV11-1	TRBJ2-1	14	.	TGTGCCAGCAGCTTAAGGGTTCGTTACAATGAGCAGTTCTTC	CASSLRVRYNEQFF
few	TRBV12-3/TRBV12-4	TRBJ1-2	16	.	TGTGCCAGCAGTTTTGGCAGGGGCTACCCTAACTATGGCTACACCTTC	CASSFGRGYPNYGYTF
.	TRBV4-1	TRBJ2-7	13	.	TGCGCCAGCAGCCGCCCAGGAGGCTACGAGCAGTACTTC	CASSRPGGYEQYF
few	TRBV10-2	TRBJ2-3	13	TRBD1	TGCGCCAGCACCCGGGACAGCGCAGATACGCAGTATTTT	CASTRDSADTQYF
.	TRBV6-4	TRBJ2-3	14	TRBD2	TGTGCCAGCAAGGCGCTAGCGGGGGGGGATACGCAGTATTTT	CASKALAGGDTQYF
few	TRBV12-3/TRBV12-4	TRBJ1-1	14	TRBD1	TGTGCCAGCAGTCCGCTCGGACAGGGGAGGGTGACTTTCTTT	CASSPLGQGRVTFF
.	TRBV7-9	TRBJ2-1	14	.	TGTGCCAGCAGCTCGAGTCTTGCCTACAATGAGCAGTTCTTC	CASSSSLAYNEQFF
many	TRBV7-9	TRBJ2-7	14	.	TGTGCCAGCAGCCCTTGGGTGAGCCGGTGGGGGCAGTACTTC	CASSPWVSRWGQYF
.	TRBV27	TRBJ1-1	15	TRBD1	TGTGCCAGCAGCGGCAGGGGGCCGTACTACACTGAAGCTTTCTTT	CASSGRGPYYTEAFF
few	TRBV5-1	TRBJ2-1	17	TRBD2	TGCGCCAGCAGCCGGGGACTAGCGGGGGGCCTGGGCGATGAGCAGTTCTTC	CASSRGLAGGLGDEQFF
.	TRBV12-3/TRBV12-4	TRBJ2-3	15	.	TGTGCCAGCAGTCCCGCCGCGGTGTGGCTAGGTACGCAGTATTTT	CASSPAAVWLGTQYF
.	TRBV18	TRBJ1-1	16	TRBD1	TGTGCCAGCTCACCCAACCGATGGACAGGAGGTACTGAAGCTTTCTTT	CASSPNRWTGGTEAFF
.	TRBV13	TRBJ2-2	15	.	TGTGCCAGCAGCTTGAGGGATCGGCACACCGGGGAGCTGTTTTTT	CASSLRDRHTGELFF
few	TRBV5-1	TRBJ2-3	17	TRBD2	TGCGCCAGCAGCTCCTTACCCAAGACTAGCGGTGGGGATACGCAGTATTTT	CASSSLPKTSGGDTQYF
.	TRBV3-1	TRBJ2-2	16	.	TGTGCCAGCAGCCCAGGGGCCAGTCTGAACACCGGGGAGCTGTTTTTT	CASSPGASLNTGELFF
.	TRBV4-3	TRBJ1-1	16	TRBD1	TGCGCCAGCAGCCAATCAATCGACAGGGGGAACACTGAAGCTTTCTTT	CASSQSIDRGNTEAFF
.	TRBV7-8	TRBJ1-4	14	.	TGTGCCAGCAGCGAGGGACATACTAATGAAAAACTGTTTTTT	CASSEGHTNEKLFF
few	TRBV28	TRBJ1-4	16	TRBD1	TGTGCCAGCAGTTTATGGAGGCAGGGGGCTTATGAAAAACTGTTTTTT	CASSLWRQGAYEKLFF
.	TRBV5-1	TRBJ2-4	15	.	TGCGCCAGCAGCGCAGGGCCTAGGGCTGGAAACATTCAGTACTTC	CASSAGPRAGNIQYF
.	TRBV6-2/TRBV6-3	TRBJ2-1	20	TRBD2	TGTGCCAGCAGTTACCGCAGTAGCGGGGGGATATTTGGCTCCTACAATGAGCAGTTCTTC	CASSYRSSGGIFGSYNEQFF
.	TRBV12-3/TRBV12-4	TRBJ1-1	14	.	TGTGCCAGCAGTTCCCCAGCCTTGAACACTGAAGCTTTCTTT	CASSSPALNTEAFF
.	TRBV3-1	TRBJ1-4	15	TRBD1	TGTGCCAGCAGCCAGGACAGGGTCGGGGATGAAAAACTGTTTTTT	CASSQDRVGDEKLFF
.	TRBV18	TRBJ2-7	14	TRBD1	TGTGCCAGCTCACGGGGACAGGGGAACTACGAGCAGTACTTC	CASSRGQGNYEQYF
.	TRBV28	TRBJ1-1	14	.	TGTGCCAGCAGTTTCATAGGGGAAGGATCTGAAGCTTTCTTT	CASSFIGEGSEAFF
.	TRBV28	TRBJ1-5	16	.	TGTGCCAGCAGGTTAAGGGGCCCGGGTAGCAATCAGCCCCAGCATTTT	CASRLRGPGSNQPQHF
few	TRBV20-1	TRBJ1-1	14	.	TGCAGTGCTAGAGATGGTGCGGTCGGGAATGAAGCTTTCTTT	CSARDGAVGNEAFF
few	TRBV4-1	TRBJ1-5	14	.	TGCGCCAGCAGCCAAGGACAAGGGTATCAGCCCCAGCATTTT	CASSQGQGYQPQHF
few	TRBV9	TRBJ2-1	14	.	TGTGCCAGCAGCGTCAGCCCGAACTACAATGAGCAGTTCTTC	CASSVSPNYNEQFF
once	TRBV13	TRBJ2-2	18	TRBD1	TGTGCCAGCAGTAAAGAGACACTGACAGGGGGCACGTCAGGGGAGCTGTTTTTT	CASSKETLTGGTSGELFF
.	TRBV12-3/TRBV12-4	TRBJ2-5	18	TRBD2	TGTGCCAGCAGTTTTGGAGTGGGACTAGCGGGGGACCAAGAGACCCAGTACTTC	CASSFGVGLAGDQETQYF
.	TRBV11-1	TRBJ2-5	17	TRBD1	TGTGCCAGCAGCTCCAATCCCCGGGACAGGCAACAAGAGACCCAGTACTTC	CASSSNPRDRQQETQYF
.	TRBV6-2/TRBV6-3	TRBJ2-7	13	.	TGTGCCAGCAGTTACTTACGTACCTACGAGCAGTACTTC	CASSYLRTYEQYF
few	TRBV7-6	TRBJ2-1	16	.	TGTGCCAGCAGCCTCTTCGTAGCAGCATCCTACAATGAGCAGTTCTTC	CASSLFVAASYNEQFF